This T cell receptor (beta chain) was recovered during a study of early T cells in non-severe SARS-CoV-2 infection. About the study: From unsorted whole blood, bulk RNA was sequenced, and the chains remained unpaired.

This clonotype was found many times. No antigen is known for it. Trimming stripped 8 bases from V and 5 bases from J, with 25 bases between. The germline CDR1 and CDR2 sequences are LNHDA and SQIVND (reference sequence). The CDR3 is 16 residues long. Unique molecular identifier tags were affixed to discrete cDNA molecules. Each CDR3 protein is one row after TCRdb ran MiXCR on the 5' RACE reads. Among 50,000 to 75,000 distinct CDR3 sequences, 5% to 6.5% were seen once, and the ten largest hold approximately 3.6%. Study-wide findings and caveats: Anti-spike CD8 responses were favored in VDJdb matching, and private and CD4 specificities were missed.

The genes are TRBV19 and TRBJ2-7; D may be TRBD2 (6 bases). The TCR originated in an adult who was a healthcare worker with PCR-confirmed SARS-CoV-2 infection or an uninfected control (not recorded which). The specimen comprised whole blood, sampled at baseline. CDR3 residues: CASFERARKLPHEQYF. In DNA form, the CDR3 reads TGTGCCAGTTTTGAGCGGGCTAGAAAACTCCCCCACGAGCAGTACTTC.